These 22 T cell receptor beta chains were sequenced from one sample in a study of cytomegalovirus exposure and HLA in healthy donors. The primer mix had 60 Vbeta and 13 Jbeta primers. Data came from immunoSEQ multiplex PCR; TCRdb stores just in-frame clones and leaves some out. The listing contains around 53,000 clones. The specimen sequenced was PBMCs. These receptors were taken from a man between 18 and 29 years old in good health and CMV-seropositive.

V usage is TRBV6-6 and J usage is TRBJ2-7; 9 bases line up with TRBD2. The junction had 9 bases not matched to a gene; V was cut back by 5 bases and J by 4 bases. Germline V CDR1 and CDR2: MNHNY, SVGAGI (reference sequence). This CDR3 region has 15 residues. This chain's CDR3 is CASSLLAGEGYEQYF. The CDR3, as DNA: TGTGCCAGCAGTCTATTAGCGGGAGAGGGGTACGAGCAGTACTTC.

The CDR3 DNA reads TGTGCCAGCAGCTTGGCTAGCGGGGGACTAGCCAGATTTCAGTACTTC. It encodes CASSLASGGLARFQYF. The J gene is TRBJ2-4, the V gene TRBV5-4; 10 bases fit TRBD2. J lost 11 bases, V lost 0 bases, and 11 bases had no gene match. The CDR3 length is 16 residues. Per germline, CDR1 SGHNT and CDR2 YYREEE (reference sequence).

The J gene is TRBJ2-1, the V gene TRBV5-8, with D perhaps TRBD1 (6 bases). The V and J ends lost 0 bases and 10 bases respectively, with 23 bases between them. The CDR3 is 17 residues long. CDR1 is SGHTS and CDR2 is YDEGEE in the germline V gene. The CDR3 protein is CASSLERQGSTYREQFF. In DNA form, the CDR3 reads TGTGCCAGCAGCTTGGAGAGGCAGGGGTCCACATATCGGGAGCAGTTCTTC.

The chain recombines TRBV28 with TRBJ2-7, with a tentative D call TRBD2 (7 bases). The CDR3 contains 14 residues. Trimming left V 2 bases short and J 4 bases short, with 12 bases between. Germline values: CDR1 MDHEN, CDR2 SYDVKM. The CDR3 region is CASSLRGGWYEQYF. The CDR3 DNA is TGTGCCAGCAGTTTAAGGGGGGGTTGGTACGAGCAGTACTTC.

The rearrangement uses TRBV5-1 and TRBJ2-7; the match to TRBD2 covers 14 bases. The CDR3 has 17 residues. CDR1 and CDR2 from the germline V gene are SGHRS and YFSETQ. The V gene end was trimmed by 5 bases and the J gene end by 1 base; junction bases not matched to a gene: 8. The CDR3 reads CASSSGLAGAGSYEQYF. DNA for the CDR3: TGCGCCAGCAGTTCGGGACTAGCGGGAGCTGGTTCCTACGAGCAGTACTTC.

This chain uses TRBV28 with TRBJ1-2; TRBD1 aligns across 8 bases. The CDR3 is 13 amino acids. V lost 6 bases to trimming and J lost 8 bases; unmatched junction nucleotides: 8. CDR1 and CDR2 (germline): MDHEN, SYDVKM. The chain's CDR3 is CASSRLQGGGYTF. The CDR3 coding sequence is TGTGCCAGCAGCCGTCTACAGGGGGGGGGCTACACCTTC.

V gene TRBV7-3 combines with J gene TRBJ2-2, with TRBD2 matching 7 bases. V was clipped by 5 bases and J by 6 bases; unmatched bases: 9. The CDR3 consists of 15 residues. Germline CDR1 SGHTA, CDR2 FQGTGA. This chain's CDR3 is CASSPQEAGAGELFF. The CDR3 coding sequence is TGTGCCAGCAGCCCCCAAGAGGCGGGAGCCGGGGAGCTGTTTTTT. Combining the CDR3 with reference TRBV7-3 and TRBJ2-2 gives the whole variable domain GAGVSQTPSNKVTEKGKYVELRCDPISGHTALYWYRQSLGQGPEFLIYFQGTGAADDSGLPNDRFFAVRPEGSVSTLKIQRTERGDSAVYLCASSPQEAGAGELFFGEGSRLTVL.

The chain recombines TRBV7-8 with TRBJ2-5, with 9 bases identical to TRBD1. The J call may be faulty, since TRBJ2-7 better matches the DNA end. This CDR3 region has 15 residues. The germline V gene encodes CDR1 SGHVS and CDR2 FQNEAQ. For the CDR3, the DNA is TGTGCCAGCAAGGAACCGGGACAGGGATTAGGCGAGCAGTACTTC. Translated: CASKEPGQGLGEQYF.

A word on this clone: Other DNA sequences in the same sample also yield this CDR3. The rearrangement links TRBV2 to TRBJ2-3; 12 bases map to TRBD2. Per germline, CDR1 SNHLY and CDR2 FYNNEI. The CDR3 contains 13 residues. CDR3 region: CIWTSGVTDTQYF. The CDR3 DNA sequence: TGTATATGGACTAGCGGGGTCACAGATACGCAGTATTTT.

V usage is TRBV13 and J usage is TRBJ2-2, with 11 positions matching TRBD2. Germline loops: CDR1 PRHDT, CDR2 FYEKMQ (reference sequence). There are 16 residues in the CDR3. After removal of 5 bases from V and 4 bases from J, the junction contained 6 bases not matched to a gene. The CDR3 protein is CASSHRLAGSTGELFF. DNA for the CDR3: TGTGCCAGCAGCCATAGACTAGCGGGAAGCACCGGGGAGCTGTTTTTT.

CDR3 sequence: CASSLRRDTEAFF. The CDR3 DNA sequence: TGTGCCAGCAGCTTAAGGAGGGACACTGAAGCTTTCTTT. The chain couples TRBV7-3 to TRBJ1-1; D is ambiguous. The V end lost 1 base, the J end lost 3 bases, and 6 bases lay between the germline ends. CDR1 is SGHTA, CDR2 FQGTGA, per germline. The CDR3 extends over 13 amino acids.

The chain combines TRBV28 with TRBJ2-1; 8 nucleotides agree with TRBD2. V lost 1 base to trimming and J lost 4 bases; unmatched junction nucleotides: 12. The CDR3 runs 18 residues. Germline CDR1 MDHEN, CDR2 SYDVKM. CDR3 coding DNA: TGTGCCAGCAGTTTATTGATTCGGGCTAGCGGGCGTTACAATGAGCAGTTCTTC. This codes for CASSLLIRASGRYNEQFF.

This chain links TRBV2 with TRBJ2-1; 7 nucleotides line up with TRBD2. CDR3 length equals 14 residues. Trimming at V came to 4 bases and at J to 8 bases, leaving 8 bases not matched to a gene. CDR1 SNHLY and CDR2 FYNNEI come from the germline V gene. The CDR3 loop is CASSVRGRGDEQFF. CDR3 DNA: TGTGCCAGCAGTGTTCGGGGTCGGGGGGATGAGCAGTTCTTC.

The chain combines TRBV30 with TRBJ1-5; a weak D match, TRBD1 (6 bases). The CDR3 runs to 15 residues. Germline CDR1 reads GTSNPN; CDR2 reads SVGIG (reference sequence). Trimming stripped 1 base from V and 5 bases from J, with 15 bases between. The CDR3 reads CAWSAAGASYQPQHF. The CDR3, as DNA: TGTGCCTGGAGTGCGGCAGGGGCAAGCTATCAGCCCCAGCATTTT.

The chain joins TRBV4-2 to TRBJ1-5; D ambiguous. Germline CDR1 is LGHNA and CDR2 is YNFKEQ. The CDR3 is made up of 16 amino acids. Trimming shortened V by 0 bases and J by 3 bases, and 12 bases separated the two germline ends. CDR3 DNA: TGTGCCAGCAGCCAAGACTACAAGGAGGACAATCAGCCCCAGCATTTT. It encodes CASSQDYKEDNQPQHF.

V and J are TRBV7-8 and TRBJ1-1, with D possibly matching TRBD1 (5 bases). The CDR3 has 14 amino acids. V lost 1 base and J 11 bases, leaving 17 bases between the germline ends. The germline CDR1 and CDR2 sequences are SGHVS and FQNEAQ. The chain's CDR3 is CASSLGITQGKAFF. The DNA for the CDR3 is TGTGCCAGCAGCTTAGGGATTACTCAGGGAAAGGCTTTCTTT. The complete variable domain, with remaining parts taken from reference TRBV7-8 and TRBJ1-1, reads GAGVSQSPRYKVAKRGQDVALRCDPISGHVSLFWYQQALGQGPEFLTYFQNEAQLDKSGLPSDRFFAERPEGSVSTLKIQRTQQEDSAVYLCASSLGITQGKAFFGQGTRLTVV.

The chain is built from TRBV30 and TRBJ1-1; weak D call: TRBD1 (5 bases). CDR1 and CDR2 from the germline V gene are GTSNPN and SVGIG (reference sequence). Trimming pared 3 bases from V and 8 bases from J, leaving 10 bases between. The CDR3 sequence is 11 residues long. The CDR3: CAWSRGTEAFF. In nucleotides, the CDR3 is TGTGCCTGGAGCCGGGGGACCGAAGCTTTCTTT. Together with reference TRBV30 and TRBJ1-1, the CDR3 gives the full variable domain: SQTIHQWPATLVQPVGSPLSLECTVEGTSNPNLYWYRQAAGRGLQLLFYSVGIGQISSEVPQNLSASRPQDRQFILSSKKLLLSDSGFYLCAWSRGTEAFFGQGTRLTVV.

The chain recombines TRBV19 with TRBJ1-5, with 9 bases that match TRBD1. The CDR3 has 19 amino acids. V dropped 7 bases and J dropped 0; count of bases not matched to a gene: 16. In germline, CDR1 is LNHDA, CDR2 SQIVND (reference sequence). The CDR3 nucleotides read TGTGCCAGTACCGAGGACAGGGGAAAGGTCGCGCATAGCAATCAGCCCCAGCATTTT. The encoded protein is CASTEDRGKVAHSNQPQHF. The whole variable domain, remainder taken from reference TRBV19 and TRBJ1-5, is DGGITQSPKYLFRKEGQNVTLSCEQNLNHDAMYWYRQDPGQGLRLIYYSQIVNDFQKGDIAEGYSVSREKKESFPLTVTSAQKNPTAFYLCASTEDRGKVAHSNQPQHFGDGTRLSIL.

V gene TRBV10-3 combines with J gene TRBJ1-1, with D unclear. The CDR3 is 12 amino acids. V lost 5 bases and J 6 bases, leaving 10 bases between the germline ends. Germline CDR1 ENHRY, CDR2 SYGVKD. CDR3 coding DNA: TGTGCCATCAGTAGCACTGATGCTGAAGCTTTCTTT. Translating it yields CAISSTDAEAFF.

V gene TRBV2 combines with J gene TRBJ2-7; weak D call: TRBD2 (5 bases). The germline V and J ends were trimmed by 7 bases and 5 bases, with 15 bases remaining between them. The CDR3 length is 13 residues. Per the germline V gene, CDR1 is SNHLY and CDR2 is FYNNEI. The CDR3 reads CASNELAGNEQYF. The CDR3 nucleotides read TGTGCCAGCAACGAGCTAGCAGGAAACGAGCAGTACTTC.

This chain connects TRBV4-2 to TRBJ2-7, with 8 bases identical to TRBD2. This CDR3 spans 16 amino acids. V shed 2 bases and J 3 bases; nucleotides not matched to a gene: 9. The germline gives CDR1 LGHNA, CDR2 YNFKEQ. The CDR3 bases are TGTGCCAGCAGCCAATTGGTTCTAGCGGGTAACTACGAGCAGTACTTC. Translation: CASSQLVLAGNYEQYF.

The gene calls are TRBV5-6 and TRBJ1-1; D is undetermined. CDR1 and CDR2 from the germline V gene are SGHDT and YYEEEE. V lost 1 base, J lost 0 bases, and 7 bases lay in between. CDR3 length equals 14 residues. The CDR3 DNA sequence: TGTGCCAGCAGCTTGATACAGATGAACACTGAAGCTTTCTTT. This sequence encodes CASSLIQMNTEAFF.